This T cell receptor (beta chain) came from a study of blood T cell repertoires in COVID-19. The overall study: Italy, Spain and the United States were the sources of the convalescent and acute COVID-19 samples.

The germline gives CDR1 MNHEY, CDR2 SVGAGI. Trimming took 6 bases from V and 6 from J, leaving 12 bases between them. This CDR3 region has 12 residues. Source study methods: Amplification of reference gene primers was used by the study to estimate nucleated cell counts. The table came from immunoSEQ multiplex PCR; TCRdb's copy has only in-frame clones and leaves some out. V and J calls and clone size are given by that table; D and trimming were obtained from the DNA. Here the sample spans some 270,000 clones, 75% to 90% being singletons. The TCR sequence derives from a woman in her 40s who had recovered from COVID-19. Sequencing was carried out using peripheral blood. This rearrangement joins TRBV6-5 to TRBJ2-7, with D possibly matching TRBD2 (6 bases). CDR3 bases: TGTGCCAGCAGCCCGACTAGGTCCGAGCAGTACTTC. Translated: CASSPTRSEQYF.